The 5 T cell receptor beta chains below come from one sample, sequenced in a study of tumor-infiltrating lymphocytes in primary liver carcinoma. TCR beta cDNA was made from around 520 ng total RNA with a constant-region primer. Researchers made the TCR beta libraries by running three nested multiplex PCR rounds with slightly modified ARM-PCR. TRBV1-TRBV30 forward primers paired with a C-beta reverse primer were used in the first two PCR rounds, which ran roughly 11 cycles each. TCRdb passed the multiplex PCR reads through MiXCR, listing each CDR3 protein once. Of 99,000 or so distinct CDR3 sequences in the sample, almost 70% are singletons; the top ten hold 9.5% to 10%. The approximately 17-32 mg bulk tissue piece was not sorted before simultaneous RNA and DNA extraction. Specimen: liver tumor tissue from sampling region 5. Subset defined: tumor region T5, tumor centre. Every receptor here comes from an older woman with primary liver carcinoma and hepatitis B virus infection.

Of note for this clonotype: A clone one base away is much larger, so this may be a read error. This chain links TRBV7-8 with TRBJ2-2; 10 nucleotides match TRBD1. CDR1 and CDR2 from the germline V gene are SGHVS and FQNEAQ. This CDR3 spans 16 amino acids. The ends lost 4 bases at V and 3 bases at J; junction bases unmatched: 5. In DNA form, the CDR3 reads TGTGCCAGCAGCTCATGGGGGACAGGGGACACCGGGGAGCTGTTTTTT. Its protein is CASSSWGTGDTGELFF.

As for this clonotype: An end of the junction does not agree with germline; a read error may underlie this. This chain joins TRBV4-1 and TRBJ1-5; D not resolved. CDR1 is MGHRA and CDR2 is YSYEKL in the germline V gene. The CDR3 extends over 14 amino acids. CDR3 in amino acids: CASNQVRGNQPQHF. The CDR3 DNA reads as TGCGCCAGCAACCAAGTGCGAGGAAATCAGCCCCAGCATTTT.

As to this clonotype: The conserved phenylalanine or tryptophan is not found at the CDR3 terminus, so this likely reflects a read error. The limits of the CDR3 on the DNA are not certain, so only TCRdb's listed CDR3 is given. The chain recombines TRBV11-2 with TRBJ2-5; the listed D gene, TRBD1, was not tested against the DNA. From its first to its last residue, the CDR3 has 16 amino acids. The germline V gene encodes CDR1 SGHAT and CDR2 FQNNGV. Here the CDR3 reads CASSWGPQAWEETLYS.

This clonotype was found many times. V is TRBV6-5 and J is TRBJ2-2; D not certain. The CDR3 runs to 13 residues. V lost 3 bases and J lost 5, with 7 bases in between. Germline V gene data show CDR1 as MNHEY and CDR2 as SVGAGI. The CDR3 coding sequence is TGTGCCAGCAGTTATCAGAAAACCGGGGAGCTGTTTTTT. Protein product: CASSYQKTGELFF.

To note about this clonotype: Sequence at one end of the junction differs from germline and may be a read error. The rearrangement uses TRBV11-2 and TRBJ2-1; D might be TRBD2 (6 bases). CDR1 SGHAT and CDR2 FQNNGV come from the germline V gene. The CDR3 length is 17 residues. CDR3 bases: TGTGCCAGCAGCAGGAGACTAGTGAGAGGGCCGGGGGATAAGCAGTCCTTC. This encodes CASSRRLVRGPGDKQSF.